A single sample is the source of the 2 T cell receptor beta chains below, sequenced in a study of OX40 agonist ivuxolimab in advanced cancers. Profiling relied on immunoSEQ multiplex PCR, and the TCRdb table lists in-frame clones only, not all of them. The table lists approximately 40,000 clones, approximately 90% of them singletons. The sample was CD4+ or CD8+ T cells sorted from blood, taken in a trial of the OX40 agonist ivuxolimab. These TCRs come from an adult with an advanced solid tumor such as melanoma, head and neck, liver or kidney cancer.

The rearrangement uses TRBV28 and TRBJ2-7, with D perhaps TRBD2 (6 bases). Germline CDR1 MDHEN, CDR2 SYDVKM. This CDR3 contains 14 residues. V was trimmed by 3 bases and J by 3 bases, leaving 12 bases between them. Written as DNA, the CDR3 is TGTGCCAGCAGTTTGATCGGGGGAGACTACGAGCAGTACTTC. Protein product: CASSLIGGDYEQYF.

The chain is built from TRBV14 and TRBJ2-7, with 7 positions matching TRBD1. The CDR3 has 13 residues. Germline values: CDR1 SGHDN, CDR2 FVKESK. The J segment lost 4 bases and the V segment lost 6 bases, leaving 6 bases of the junction unmatched. The DNA of the CDR3 is TGTGCCAGCAGACAGACAGGGTTGTACGAGCAGTACTTC. It codes for CASRQTGLYEQYF.